This record concerns one TCR beta chain sequence. Its target is unknown. With random hexamers, 0.5 to 1 ug RNA was reverse transcribed. Multiplex PCR with immunoSEQ amplified the TCR beta CDR3 across 54 Vbeta and 13 Jbeta. A single record per CDR3 protein comes from TCRdb applying MiXCR to the immunoSEQ multiplex PCR reads. The sample lists around 190,000 distinct CDR3 sequences, 90% to 95% occurring once. This entry belongs to a study of CD8 T cells in Susac syndrome. Broader study findings: The CD4+ T cell repertoires, which came from Susac syndrome patients, showed no sign of clonal expansion.

TCR beta sequences were obtained from blood CD8+ and CD4+ T cells. V lost 5 bases and J lost 3, with 13 bases in between. The CDR3 is made up of 14 amino acids. Germline CDR1 reads MNHEY; CDR2 reads SVGEGT. The rearrangement uses TRBV6-2 or TRBV6-3 and TRBJ1-1, with a weak D call TRBD1 (5 bases). The TCR originated in a human donor with Susac syndrome. The specimen sequenced was CD4+ T cells from PBMCs. For the CDR3, the DNA is TGTGCCAGCAGTCCCTTTCGGGGGGACACTGAAGCTTTCTTT. Its protein is CASSPFRGDTEAFF.